This T cell receptor beta chain derives from a study of T-cell memory formation after mild COVID-19. With 1 base clipped from V and 6 bases from J, the junction kept 9 bases outside the gene matches. Germline V gives CDR1 LGHDT, CDR2 YNNKEL (reference sequence). The CDR3 is 16 amino acids. Study-level findings and limits: Prior to infection, memory already included some responding clones, suggesting cross-reactive memory joined. Contracting CD4+ clones lay largely in CM and EM, with CD8+ ones residing in EMRA. Day 15 to 85 contracting clones showed balanced CD4/CD8; day 15 to 37 expanders favored CD4+.

In TCRdb, the 5' RACE reads were re-called with MiXCR into one record per CDR3 protein. The repertoire has some 410,000 distinct CDR3 sequences, about 22% of them found once; the top ten carry around 13%. This clonotype was detected ten times or more. The antigen is not known. The sequencing input was PBMCs or a T cell subset sorted from them (not recorded which). This chain connects TRBV3-1 to TRBJ1-2, with 9 bases matching TRBD1. The TCR was taken from an adult woman who had mild COVID-19 (a few samples of this study predate the infection). Cell type and time point are not known. The CDR3 region has the DNA TGTGCCAGCAGCCAAGTTACAGGGGGCGCATCGGATGGCTACACCTTC. Translation: CASSQVTGGASDGYTF.